This TCR beta chain was recovered during a study of cytomegalovirus exposure and HLA in healthy donors. Findings and caveats of the study: A few CMV-associated chains proved CMV antigen-specific in vitro.

The CDR3 is 16 residues long. Trimming removed 6 bases at V and 3 bases at J, with 18 bases between. CDR1 and CDR2 from the germline V gene are SNHLY and FYNNEI. This clone was observed a handful of times. Its antigen remains unknown. Produced via immunoSEQ multiplex PCR; TCRdb's table is partial and in-frame only. The table lists approximately 170,000 clones, roughly 89% of them singletons, with approximately 3% in the top ten. The TCR comes from a woman in her late teens or twenties in good health and CMV-seropositive. Sequencing was carried out using PBMCs. The chain uses TRBV2 and TRBJ1-5; possible D gene TRBD1, 5 bases. CDR3 amino acids: CASRTDMAGFNQPQHF. The CDR3 bases are TGTGCCAGCAGGACCGACATGGCAGGGTTCAATCAGCCCCAGCATTTT.